The 22 T cell receptor beta chains reported below all come from one sample, sequenced in a study of T-cell reconstitution after alpha-beta-depleted transplantation in children. TCRbeta library preparation incorporated unique molecular identifiers. TCRdb independently ran MiXCR on the PCR reads; one entry per CDR3 protein. The table has about 58,000 distinct CDR3 sequences, approximately 46% seen once. This specimen consisted of PBMCs, mostly from graft donor cells, obtained 360 days after TCRalphabeta/CD19-depleted stem cell transplant. All receptors come from a male patient between 5 and 17 years old who had a stem cell transplant for acute lymphoblastic leukemia, so the T cells may come from the graft donor.

Only a few counts were recorded for this clonotype. The J gene is TRBJ2-4, the V gene TRBV4-3; TRBD1 matches 9 bases. Losses at the gene ends were 1 base for V and 3 bases for J; bases not matched to a gene: 10. There are 18 residues in the CDR3. The V gene's germline CDR1 is LGHNA and CDR2 YSLEER. Here the CDR3 reads CASSQVISQGQGKNIQYF. The CDR3 DNA is TGCGCCAGCAGCCAAGTAATAAGCCAGGGACAGGGCAAAAACATTCAGTACTTC.

J is TRBJ2-2 and V is TRBV9; D unclear. CDR1 is SGDLS, CDR2 YYNGEE, per germline. The CDR3 totals 13 residues. The V and J ends lost 3 bases and 4 bases respectively, with 7 bases between them. The CDR3 is CASSGSGTGELFF. The CDR3 DNA is TGTGCCAGCAGCGGTTCAGGCACCGGGGAGCTGTTTTTT. Full variable domain (outside the CDR3, taken from reference TRBV9 and TRBJ2-2): DSGVTQTPKHLITATGQRVTLRCSPRSGDLSVYWYQQSLDQGLQFLIQYYNGEERAKGNILERFSAQQFPDLHSELNLSSLELGDSALYFCASSGSGTGELFFGEGSRLTVL.

The DNA for the CDR3 is TGCGCCAGCAGCGCCATCGGGAGGAACACCGGGGAGCTGTTTTTT. The encoded protein is CASSAIGRNTGELFF. The gene calls are TRBV5-1 and TRBJ2-2, with D possibly being TRBD2 (6 bases). Germline V lookup: CDR1 SGHRS, CDR2 YFSETQ. The V end lost 4 bases, the J end lost 1 base, and 11 bases lay between the germline ends. This CDR3 has 15 amino acids. Combining the CDR3 with reference TRBV5-1 and TRBJ2-2 gives the whole variable domain KAGVTQTPRYLIKTRGQQVTLSCSPISGHRSVSWYQQTPGQGLQFLFEYFSETQRNKGNFPGRFSGRQFSNSRSEMNVSTLELGDSALYLCASSAIGRNTGELFFGEGSRLTVL.

The chain is built from TRBV7-3 and TRBJ2-1; 14 bases are shared with TRBD2. Germline-derived CDR1 and CDR2 are SGHTA and FQGTGA. The CDR3 has 17 residues. Losses at the gene ends were 4 bases for V and 5 bases for J; bases not matched to a gene: 7. The CDR3 DNA reads TGTGCCAGCAGCTCGGGGACTAGCGGGGGCGCTAACAATGAGCAGTTCTTC. It encodes CASSSGTSGGANNEQFF.

The rearrangement joins TRBV5-1 to TRBJ2-1, with 7 nucleotides matching TRBD2. This CDR3 has 15 residues. The junction had 8 bases not matched to a gene; V was cut back by 0 bases and J by 8 bases. CDR1 and CDR2 (germline): SGHRS, YFSETQ. The CDR3 region is CASSLVQGGIDEQFF. The DNA of the CDR3 is TGCGCCAGCAGCTTGGTCCAGGGAGGGATTGATGAGCAGTTCTTC.

This chain links TRBV5-6 with TRBJ2-5, with D perhaps being TRBD1 or TRBD2 (5 bases each). In germline, CDR1 is SGHDT, CDR2 YYEEEE. The CDR3 is made up of 14 amino acids. V was clipped by 0 bases and J by 3 bases, with 9 bases between them. The DNA for the CDR3 is TGTGCCAGCAGCTTGGCCGGGGCAAAAGAGACCCAGTACTTC. It is translated as CASSLAGAKETQYF.

J is TRBJ2-3 and V is TRBV12-3 or TRBV12-4; TRBD1 or TRBD2 may be the D gene (6 bases each). There are 17 residues in the CDR3. Trimming cost V 3 bases and J 0 bases, with 16 bases left between them. CDR3 amino acids: CASSFRGRGQSTDTQYF. The CDR3 DNA sequence: TGTGCCAGCAGTTTTCGGGGGCGGGGACAAAGCACAGATACGCAGTATTTT.

This clonotype was seen a few times. The rearrangement links TRBV7-3 to TRBJ2-1; 12 positions agree with TRBD2. Trimming at V came to 4 bases and at J to 6 bases, leaving 4 bases not matched to a gene. Germline loops: CDR1 SGHTA, CDR2 FQGTGA. The CDR3 runs to 15 residues. The CDR3 spells CASSYLAGGPNEQFF. As DNA, the CDR3 is TGTGCCAGCAGCTACCTAGCGGGAGGGCCCAATGAGCAGTTCTTC.

V gene TRBV2 combines with J gene TRBJ2-1; maybe TRBD2 (11 bases). In germline, CDR1 is SNHLY, CDR2 FYNNEI. V lost 6 bases and J 7 bases, leaving 31 bases between the germline ends. This CDR3 spans 19 amino acids. CDR3 sequence (DNA): TGTGCCAGCAGCTTGGACAGGGGGGGTAGCGGGAGGGCCGGAAATGAGCAGTTCTTC. This encodes CASSLDRGGSGRAGNEQFF.

The chain employs TRBV29-1 and TRBJ2-7, with 8 bases that match TRBD2. The V gene's germline CDR1 is SQVTM and CDR2 ANQGSEA. The CDR3 runs 14 residues. Trimming took 5 bases from V and 0 from J; bases not matched to a gene: 6. This chain's CDR3 is CSVRSGDYSYEQYF. For the CDR3, the DNA is TGCAGCGTTCGTAGCGGGGACTACTCCTACGAGCAGTACTTC.

The J gene is TRBJ2-6, the V gene TRBV28; D unresolved. The CDR3 covers 17 residues. The V end was cut by 1 base, the J end by 0 bases, with 10 bases between. The germline gives CDR1 MDHEN, CDR2 SYDVKM. The CDR3 nucleotides are TGTGCCAGCAGTTTATTTCGGTTCCCCTCTGGGGCCAACGTCCTGACTTTC. Residues: CASSLFRFPSGANVLTF.

The rearrangement links TRBV20-1 to TRBJ2-7; TRBD1 might be the D (5 bases). V shed 0 bases and J shed 2 bases, with 11 bases lying between them. Germline CDR1 and CDR2: DFQATT and SNEGSKA (reference sequence). The length of the CDR3 is 14 residues. CDR3 in amino acids: CSARDQGGAYEQYF. CDR3 nucleotides: TGCAGTGCTAGAGATCAGGGTGGGGCCTACGAGCAGTACTTC.

The chain recombines TRBV11-2 with TRBJ2-3, with D maybe TRBD1 (6 bases). The CDR3 sequence is 15 residues long. With 5 bases removed from V and 0 bases from J, the gap between germline ends came to 12 bases. Per germline, CDR1 SGHAT and CDR2 FQNNGV. The CDR3 coding sequence is TGTGCCAGCAGCCGAGGACAGCCTAGCACAGATACGCAGTATTTT. It specifies CASSRGQPSTDTQYF.

V and J are TRBV5-1 and TRBJ2-1; 7 bases align to TRBD2. There are 14 residues in the CDR3. V lost 5 bases and J lost 8; bases outside the gene matches: 10. Per the germline V gene, CDR1 is SGHRS and CDR2 is YFSETQ. The CDR3 coding sequence is TGCGCCAGCAGGAGGGGAGGGGCAAGGGATGAGCAGTTCTTC. Protein sequence: CASRRGGARDEQFF. Using reference TRBV5-1 and TRBJ2-1 for the parts outside the CDR3, the full variable domain is KAGVTQTPRYLIKTRGQQVTLSCSPISGHRSVSWYQQTPGQGLQFLFEYFSETQRNKGNFPGRFSGRQFSNSRSEMNVSTLELGDSALYLCASRRGGARDEQFFGPGTRLTVL.

The chain joins TRBV12-3 or TRBV12-4 to TRBJ2-1, with 8 positions matching TRBD1. The trim removed 3 bases at V and 9 bases at J, leaving 4 bases unmatched. The CDR3 covers 13 residues. The CDR3 DNA follows: TGTGCCAGCAGTTTCGGACAGGGCCGTGAGCAGTTCTTC. Residues: CASSFGQGREQFF.

This clonotype came up a few times. The chain combines TRBV6-2 or TRBV6-3 with TRBJ2-7; TRBD2 aligns across 7 bases. The V gene's germline CDR1 is MNHEY and CDR2 SVGEGT. This CDR3 region has 14 residues. After removal of 7 bases from V and 2 bases from J, the junction contained 8 bases not matched to a gene. CDR3: CASTYPGGPYEQYF. The CDR3 nucleotides read TGTGCCAGCACCTATCCGGGAGGACCCTACGAGCAGTACTTC.

The genes are TRBV10-3 and TRBJ2-3; possible D gene TRBD2, 5 bases. Germline assignment: CDR1 ENHRY and CDR2 SYGVKD. This CDR3 contains 14 residues. Trimming left V 3 bases short and J 0 bases short, with 7 bases between. CDR3 nucleotide sequence: TGTGCCATCAGTGAACTAGAAAGCACAGATACGCAGTATTTT. Amino acid sequence: CAISELESTDTQYF.

The sample holds a few counts of this clonotype. The chain joins TRBV7-8 to TRBJ1-5, with a weak D call TRBD1 (6 bases). The germline V gene encodes CDR1 SGHVS and CDR2 FQNEAQ. The CDR3 is made up of 18 amino acids. V shed 2 bases and J shed 3 bases, with 20 bases lying between them. CDR3 amino acids: CASSLLGRGSTVNQPQHF. The CDR3 nucleotides read TGTGCCAGCAGCTTACTCGGCAGGGGTTCAACCGTCAATCAGCCCCAGCATTTT.

The chain recombines TRBV28 with TRBJ2-3; 8 nucleotides line up with TRBD2. CDR1 is MDHEN, CDR2 SYDVKM, per germline. V shed 4 bases and J 6 bases; nucleotides not matched to a gene: 9. The CDR3 consists of 15 residues. The CDR3 DNA sequence: TGTGCCAGCAGTTGGGGGGGACTAGTGATGGATACGCAGTATTTT. Translated: CASSWGGLVMDTQYF.

The chain links TRBV10-3 to TRBJ2-1; 9 bases agree with TRBD2. J lost 8 bases, V lost 10 bases, and 15 bases had no gene match. The CDR3 is 15 residues long. The germline gives CDR1 ENHRY, CDR2 SYGVKD. In DNA, the CDR3 is TGTGCCAGCATTGCTTATAGCGGGAGAGGGTATGAGCAGTTCTTC. It translates to CASIAYSGRGYEQFF.

This clonotype was counted once. The chain carries TRBV5-1 and TRBJ1-3; D gene unclear. This CDR3 contains 14 residues. The V end lost 3 bases, the J end lost 4 bases, and 11 bases lay between the germline ends. Germline loops: CDR1 SGHRS, CDR2 YFSETQ. CDR3 nucleotides: TGCGCCAGCAGCTCCGGGGAGTACGGAAACACCATATATTTT. Translated, it gives CASSSGEYGNTIYF.

The chain has TRBV12-3 or TRBV12-4 and TRBJ1-2, with D possibly matching TRBD1 (6 bases). The ends were cut back, 3 bases at V and 0 bases at J, with 14 bases in the middle. The CDR3 has 16 amino acids. The CDR3 is CASSFSRTAANYGYTF. CDR3 nucleotides: TGTGCCAGCAGTTTCTCACGGACAGCGGCTAACTATGGCTACACCTTC.